Below, 15 T cell receptor beta chains from the same sample are listed, as sequenced in a study of blood T cell repertoires in COVID-19. Data came from immunoSEQ multiplex PCR; TCRdb stores just in-frame clones and leaves some out. The data contain over 200,000 clones, around 88% of them seen just once; the ten biggest clones take up 2% to 2.5%. Material for sequencing was PBMCs or T cells enriched from blood (not recorded which). These receptors were collected from a woman in her thirties or forties with acute COVID-19.

The chain carries TRBV5-4 and TRBJ1-6, with a tentative D call TRBD1 (5 bases). The ends were cut back, 0 bases at V and 9 bases at J, with 10 bases in the middle. Germline V lookup: CDR1 SGHNT, CDR2 YYREEE (reference sequence). This CDR3 has 14 residues. CDR3 in amino acids: CASSLERGGSPLHF. The CDR3, as DNA: TGTGCCAGCAGCTTGGAGAGGGGAGGTTCACCCCTCCACTTT. Variable domain in full (rest from reference TRBV5-4 and TRBJ1-6): ETGVTQSPTHLIKTRGQQVTLRCSSQSGHNTVSWYQQALGQGPQFIFQYYREEENGRGNFPPRFSGLQFPNYSSELNVNALELDDSALYLCASSLERGGSPLHFGNGTRLTVT.

The chain uses TRBV30 and TRBJ1-4, with unresolved D. Trimming removed 2 bases at V and 6 bases at J, with 4 bases between. The length of the CDR3 is 11 residues. In germline, CDR1 is GTSNPN, CDR2 SVGIG (reference sequence). The chain's CDR3 is CAWSRDEKLFF. CDR3 DNA: TGTGCCTGGAGTCGCGATGAAAAACTGTTTTTT.

The CDR3 DNA sequence: TGTGCCAGCAGTGGTAATAGCTACACCGGGGAGCTGTTTTTT. It codes for CASSGNSYTGELFF. The genes are TRBV2 and TRBJ2-2, with D uncertain. Germline V lookup: CDR1 SNHLY, CDR2 FYNNEI. With 4 bases removed from V and 3 bases from J, the gap between germline ends came to 9 bases. This CDR3 is 14 amino acids long.

V usage is TRBV30 and J usage is TRBJ2-5; D ambiguous. CDR1 GTSNPN and CDR2 SVGIG come from the germline V gene (reference sequence). This CDR3 region has 11 residues. V lost 3 bases and J 5 bases, leaving 7 bases between the germline ends. The CDR3 loop reads CAWRASETQYF. Written as DNA, the CDR3 is TGTGCCTGGAGGGCCTCCGAGACCCAGTACTTC.

The table lists this clone with a few counts. The same CDR3 can be traced to other DNA sequences in this sample. V gene TRBV10-2 combines with J gene TRBJ2-7, with unresolved D. Germline CDR1 is WSHSY and CDR2 is SAAADI. Trimming left V 3 bases short and J 3 bases short, with 3 bases between. The CDR3 spans 11 residues. The CDR3 coding sequence is TGCGCCAGCAGTGACGGCTACGAGCAGTACGTC. It is translated as CASSDGYEQYV.

The CDR3 spells CAAAEDVNTEAFF. CDR3 nucleotides: TGTGCCGCGGCGGAGGACGTGAACACTGAAGCTTTCTTT. The rearrangement links TRBV6-5 to TRBJ1-1, with D hard to call. Per the germline V gene, CDR1 is MNHEY and CDR2 is SVGAGI. The CDR3 has 13 amino acids. V shed 11 bases and J shed 0 bases, with 13 bases lying between them.

This clone was recorded a few times. The rearrangement joins TRBV15 to TRBJ1-6; 7 bases fit TRBD1. V lost 2 bases to trimming and J lost 5 bases; unmatched junction nucleotides: 6. The CDR3 is 16 amino acids. Germline V gene lookup returns CDR1 LNHNV and CDR2 YYDKDF (reference sequence). CDR3 residues: CATSRRPDRDNSPLHF. The CDR3 DNA sequence: TGTGCCACCAGCAGACGCCCCGACAGGGATAATTCACCCCTCCACTTT.

The J gene is TRBJ2-1, the V gene TRBV5-1; the match to TRBD2 covers 16 bases. The V gene end was trimmed by 2 bases and the J gene end by 8 bases; junction bases not matched to a gene: 13. Germline V gene lookup returns CDR1 SGHRS and CDR2 YFSETQ. The CDR3 is 19 residues long. The CDR3: CASSLPTGTSGGARYEQFF. The CDR3, as DNA: TGCGCCAGCAGCTTACCGACCGGGACTAGCGGGGGGGCCAGGTATGAGCAGTTCTTC.

This clone was seen a few times. This chain joins TRBV24-1 and TRBJ1-5; no reliable D call. The CDR3 runs to 16 residues. Germline V gene data show CDR1 as KGHDR and CDR2 as SFDVKD. The V gene lost 4 bases and the J gene lost 3 bases, with 15 bases spanning the gap. CDR3 sequence: CATSDSARGNNQPQHF. The DNA for the CDR3 is TGTGCCACCAGTGACTCGGCCCGGGGAAACAATCAGCCCCAGCATTTT.

The genes are TRBV18 and TRBJ2-7; no clear D. The germline gives CDR1 KGHSH, CDR2 LQKENI. The CDR3 totals 14 residues. The V gene lost 0 bases and the J gene lost 2 bases, with 8 bases spanning the gap. CDR3 sequence reads: CASSPPSLPYEQYV. For the CDR3, the DNA is TGTGCCAGCTCACCACCGTCCCTTCCCTACGAGCAGTACGTC.

This clone was counted a single time. The chain couples TRBV7-2 to TRBJ1-2; D gene uncertain. There are 12 residues in the CDR3. Germline V gene sequence: CDR1 SGHTA, CDR2 FQGNSA. Trimming removed 1 base from V and 4 bases from J, with 4 bases in between. In nucleotides, the CDR3 is TGTGCCAGCAGCTTAGGGGCCTATGGCTACACCTTC. The encoded protein is CASSLGAYGYTF.

Remarks on this clone: Other DNA variants within this sample encode the same CDR3. The rearrangement links TRBV18 to TRBJ2-7; TRBD1 aligns across 11 bases. V lost 3 bases, J lost 3 bases, and 1 base stayed unmatched. The CDR3 loop spans 14 amino acids. Germline V lookup: CDR1 KGHSH, CDR2 LQKENI. The CDR3 spells CASSPGTGGYEQYV. The CDR3 nucleotides read TGTGCCAGCTCACCCGGGACAGGGGGCTACGAGCAGTACGTC.

This sequence joins TRBV15 and TRBJ2-1; D possibly corresponds to TRBD2 (6 bases). CDR1 LNHNV and CDR2 YYDKDF come from the germline V gene (reference sequence). The V end lost 3 bases, the J end lost 2 bases, and 14 bases lay between the germline ends. The CDR3 runs to 16 residues. The CDR3 coding sequence is TGTGCCACCAGCAGCCCCCGGGACTTCCCCTACAATGAGCAGTTCTTC. It yields the protein CATSSPRDFPYNEQFF.

The chain uses TRBV25-1 and TRBJ1-3; possible D gene TRBD1, 6 bases. Germline CDR1 reads MGHDK; CDR2 reads SYGVNS. V lost 9 bases to trimming and J lost 0 bases, with 18 bases between them. CDR3 length: 16 residues. The CDR3 nucleotides are TGTGCCAGTAGGGGGGCGGGGGCCCCCTCTGGAAACACCATATATTTT. Amino acid sequence: CASRGAGAPSGNTIYF.

The chain joins TRBV6-2 or TRBV6-3 to TRBJ2-5, with 7 bases matching TRBD2. This CDR3 is built from 14 residues. J lost 5 bases, V lost 5 bases, and 8 bases had no gene match. Germline V CDR1 and CDR2: MNHEY, SVGEGT. The CDR3 sequence: CASSADMGGETQYF. The CDR3 bases are TGTGCCAGCAGTGCCGACATGGGAGGGGAGACCCAGTACTTC.